These T cell receptor beta chains were read from a single sample in a study of T cell responses to AZD1222 COVID-19 vaccine. The repertoire was sequenced with immunoSEQ multiplex PCR; TCRdb's copy has only in-frame clones and lacks some. The repertoire holds about 120,000 clones, with 90% to 95% as singletons. The sequencing here drew on peripheral blood, taken on day 0 of AZD1222 vaccination. The receptor source for this set is an adult in good health. The CDR3 runs from the conserved cysteine through the conserved F or W. D genes are given only for firm matches. A clone size is listed for some rows: how often the clone was seen (once, few, many), or a class if it is expanded.

j_call d_call clone_size v_call cdr3_aa cdr3_nt
TRBJ1-2 . once TRBV6-5 CASSLAPIYGYTF TGTGCCAGCAGTCTAGCCCCGATCTATGGCTACACCTTC
TRBJ2-2 TRBD2 . TRBV19 CASRRVKTSGNTGELFF TGTGCCAGTCGGAGGGTAAAGACTAGCGGGAACACCGGGGAGCTGTTTTTT
TRBJ2-3 TRBD2 once TRBV5-1 CASSLPTSGIPDTQYF TGCGCCAGCAGCTTACCGACTAGCGGGATTCCAGATACGCAGTATTTT
TRBJ2-3 . . TRBV11-2 CASSLGVTQYF TGTGCCAGCAGCTTGGGTGTTACGCAGTATTTT
TRBJ2-5 TRBD1 . TRBV24-1 CATSDSGTGDQETQYF TGTGCCACCAGTGATTCCGGGACAGGGGATCAAGAGACCCAGTACTTC
TRBJ1-1 . . TRBV6-5 CASNSFGNTEAFF TGTGCCAGCAATTCCTTCGGGAACACTGAAGCTTTCTTT
TRBJ1-5 . . TRBV11-2 CASSFSGDQPQHF TGTGCCAGCAGCTTCAGTGGGGATCAGCCCCAGCATTTT
TRBJ1-5 . . TRBV5-1 CASSLAGPNQPQHF TGCGCCAGCAGCTTGGCGGGCCCAAATCAGCCCCAGCATTTT
TRBJ2-5 . . TRBV3-1/TRBV3-2 CASSPHTEETQYF TGTGCCAGCAGCCCCCACACCGAAGAGACCCAGTACTTC
TRBJ1-3 . . TRBV5-6 CASSFTVGESGNTIYF TGTGCCAGCAGCTTTACGGTCGGGGAATCCGGAAACACCATATATTTT
TRBJ1-5 . . TRBV6-5 CASSWDRRQPQHF TGTGCCAGCAGTTGGGACCGGCGACAGCCCCAGCATTTT
TRBJ2-5 . . TRBV23-1 CASSQLGWGEETQYF TGCGCCAGCAGTCAGTTAGGGTGGGGAGAAGAGACCCAGTACTTC
TRBJ1-5 TRBD1 . TRBV24-1 CATSEGTGGWQPQHF TGTGCCACCAGTGAGGGCACAGGGGGCTGGCAGCCCCAGCATTTT
TRBJ1-5 . . TRBV19 CASTGLGHSNQPQHF TGTGCCAGTACGGGCCTAGGACATTCAAATCAGCCCCAGCATTTT
TRBJ1-1 . . TRBV2 CASSGGRSSTKNTEAFF TGTGCCAGCAGCGGGGGAAGAAGTAGCACTAAGAACACTGAAGCTTTCTTT
TRBJ1-2 . many TRBV4-1 CASSQEATGLAGYTF TGCGCCAGCAGCCAAGAGGCAACAGGGTTGGCGGGCTACACCTTC
TRBJ1-2 . . TRBV29-1 CSVESAHYGYTF TGCAGCGTTGAGTCGGCCCACTATGGCTACACCTTC
TRBJ2-7 . . TRBV4-2 CASSHPTGTSRSEQYF TGTGCCAGCAGCCACCCGACGGGGACATCGCGAAGCGAGCAGTACTTC
TRBJ2-2 . . TRBV28 CASTPGRNTGELFF TGTGCCAGCACCCCGGGACGGAACACCGGGGAGCTGTTTTTT
TRBJ1-1 . . TRBV2 CASSEFGGMNTEAFF TGTGCCAGCAGTGAATTCGGGGGGATGAACACTGAAGCTTTCTTT
TRBJ1-5 . . TRBV2 CASSYFRTPQHF TGTGCCAGCAGTTACTTTAGGACCCCCCAGCATTTT
TRBJ2-5 TRBD1 . TRBV11-3 CASSLRQGAGETQYF TGTGCCAGCAGCTTACGACAGGGGGCAGGGGAGACCCAGTACTTC
TRBJ1-5 . once TRBV19 CASSIASRPQHF TGTGCCAGTAGTATCGCAAGTAGGCCCCAGCATTTT
TRBJ1-6 . . TRBV27 CASSLLGVGNSPLHF TGTGCCAGCAGTTTATTGGGGGTAGGGAATTCACCCCTCCACTTT
TRBJ2-7 TRBD1 . TRBV28 CASSSGQGPHPTYEQYF TGTGCCAGCAGTTCCGGACAGGGGCCCCACCCGACCTACGAGCAGTACTTC
TRBJ2-1 . . TRBV5-1 CASSLSGDSSYNEQFF TGCGCCAGCAGCTTGTCGGGGGATAGTTCCTACAATGAGCAGTTCTTC
TRBJ1-4 . . TRBV6-6 CASSYIGEKLFF TGTGCCAGCAGTTACATCGGGGAAAAACTGTTTTTT
TRBJ2-6 . once TRBV5-1 CASTLPGANVLTF TGCGCCAGCACCCTTCCTGGGGCCAACGTCCTGACTTTC
TRBJ2-7 TRBD1 few TRBV6-6 CASSYSTGQETYEQYF TGTGCCAGCAGTTACTCCACCGGACAGGAAACCTACGAGCAGTACTTC
TRBJ1-5 TRBD1 . TRBV15 CATSRGGQGGGSNQPQHF TGTGCCACCAGCAGAGGAGGACAGGGGGGAGGTAGCAATCAGCCCCAGCATTTT
TRBJ2-6 TRBD2 . TRBV27 CASSFIAGRTGANVLTF TGTGCCAGCAGTTTTATAGCGGGAAGAACTGGGGCCAACGTCCTGACTTTC
TRBJ2-3 TRBD2 once TRBV3-1/TRBV3-2 CASSSGTSRADTQYF TGTGCCAGCAGCTCCGGGACTAGCCGCGCAGATACGCAGTATTTT
TRBJ1-4 TRBD1 . TRBV30 CAWRGTGNGKLFF TGTGCCTGGAGGGGGACAGGGAATGGAAAACTGTTTTTT
TRBJ1-3 . . TRBV5-6 CASSLTRNTIYF TGTGCCAGCAGCTTGACTCGAAACACCATATATTTT
TRBJ2-5 . . TRBV5-6 CASSLADSYTQYF TGTGCCAGCAGCTTGGCCGACAGTTATACCCAGTACTTC
TRBJ1-3 . . TRBV19 CASSFGQTGNTIYF TGTGCCAGTAGCTTTGGACAGACTGGAAACACCATATATTTT
TRBJ2-3 . . TRBV29-1 CSVALGAGDTQYF TGCAGCGTCGCGTTAGGGGCTGGAGATACGCAGTATTTT
TRBJ2-5 . . TRBV2 CAIPTTAGGTQYF TGTGCCATCCCGACCACCGCGGGCGGGACCCAGTACTTC
TRBJ1-1 . . TRBV11-3 CASSFLRGARTEAFF TGTGCCAGCAGCTTCTTAAGGGGGGCGAGGACTGAAGCTTTCTTT
TRBJ1-1 . . TRBV20-1 CSAAPLTEAFF TGCAGTGCTGCCCCCCTCACTGAAGCTTTCTTT
TRBJ2-7 . . TRBV2 CASSEGEWAGASYEQYF TGTGCCAGCAGTGAAGGAGAATGGGCAGGGGCGTCCTACGAGCAGTACTTC
TRBJ2-7 TRBD2 . TRBV9 CASSVAGMAGGLGEQYF TGTGCCAGCAGCGTAGCTGGAATGGCGGGGGGGTTGGGCGAGCAGTACTTC
TRBJ2-1 . few TRBV27 CASRPPGVF TGTGCCAGCAGGCCACCGGGGGTCTTC
TRBJ2-5 . . TRBV11-1 CASSLVLALRETQYF TGTGCCAGCAGCTTAGTACTGGCCCTGCGGGAGACCCAGTACTTC
TRBJ1-2 . once TRBV30 CAWSLGLSYTF TGTGCCTGGAGTTTAGGACTGTCCTACACCTTC
TRBJ1-6 TRBD1 . TRBV28 CASSPHPGTVYNSPLHF TGTGCCAGCAGCCCTCACCCCGGGACAGTATATAATTCACCCCTCCACTTT